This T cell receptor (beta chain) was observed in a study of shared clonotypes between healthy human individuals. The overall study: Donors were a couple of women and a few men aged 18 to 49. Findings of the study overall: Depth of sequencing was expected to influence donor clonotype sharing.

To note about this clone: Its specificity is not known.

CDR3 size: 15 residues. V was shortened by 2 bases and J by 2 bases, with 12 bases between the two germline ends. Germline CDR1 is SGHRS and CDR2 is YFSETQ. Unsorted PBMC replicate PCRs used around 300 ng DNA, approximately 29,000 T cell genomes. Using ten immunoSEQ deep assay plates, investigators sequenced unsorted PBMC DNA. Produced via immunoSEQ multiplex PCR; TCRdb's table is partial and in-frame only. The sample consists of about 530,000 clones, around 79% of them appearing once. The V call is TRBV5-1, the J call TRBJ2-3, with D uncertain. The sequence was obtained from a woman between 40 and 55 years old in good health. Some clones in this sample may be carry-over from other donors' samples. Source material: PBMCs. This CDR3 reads CASSLETPNTDTQYF. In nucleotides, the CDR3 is TGCGCCAGCAGCTTAGAGACGCCTAACACAGATACGCAGTATTTT.